The 15 T cell receptor beta chains presented below share a single source sample, sequenced in a study of T cells in Graves' hyperthyroidism and ophthalmopathy. Researchers took RNA transcripts and amplified the TCR beta CDR3 regions from them. The HTBI primer set drove a first-round RT-PCR of the TCR CDR3. Via MiXCR, TCRdb re-called the multiplex PCR reads, giving one row per CDR3 protein. The data show 800,000 or so distinct CDR3 sequences, with over 35% seen just once and more than 7% held by the top ten. Sequenced: blood. Receptors originate from a man aged 18 to 29 with Graves' hyperthyroidism.

The chain links TRBV20-1 to TRBJ2-5, with TRBD1 matching over 7 bases. The CDR3 is 16 residues long. The germline V gene has CDR1 DFQATT and CDR2 SNEGSKA (reference sequence). Trimming at V came to 0 bases and at J to 5 bases, leaving 12 bases not matched to a gene. The CDR3 DNA is TGCAGTGCTAGAGATGTTGGCCAGGGGGTTTGGGAGACCCAGTACTTC. Translation gives CSARDVGQGVWETQYF.

This clonotype was seen repeatedly, ten times or more. This sequence joins TRBV15 and TRBJ2-5, with D hard to call. Looked up from germline, CDR1 is LNHNV and CDR2 is YYDKDF (reference sequence). CDR3 length equals 14 residues. V was pared by 0 bases and J by 1 base, with 6 bases between. The CDR3 sequence: CATSRDRLQETQYF. The DNA of the CDR3 is TGTGCCACCAGCAGAGATAGACTCCAAGAGACCCAGTACTTC.

This sequence joins TRBV29-1 and TRBJ1-1; TRBD1 matches 7 bases. The CDR3 runs to 11 residues. The ends lost 6 bases at V and 5 bases at J; junction bases unmatched: 3. Germline CDR1 is SQVTM and CDR2 is ANQGSEA. This CDR3 reads CSVDRETEAFF. The DNA of the CDR3 is TGCAGCGTAGACAGGGAAACTGAAGCTTTCTTT.

The gene calls are TRBV6-5 and TRBJ1-4; the D is unclear. Germline V gene data show CDR1 as MNHEY and CDR2 as SVGAGI. CDR3 length: 11 residues. Trimming shortened V by 5 bases and J by 8 bases, and 6 bases separated the two germline ends. Here the CDR3 reads CASSLQEKLFF. The CDR3 DNA reads as TGTGCCAGCAGTCTACAGGAAAAACTGTTTTTT.

This clonotype was seen only a few times. V gene TRBV5-5 combines with J gene TRBJ1-4; D not resolved. The germline gives CDR1 SGHKS, CDR2 YYEKEE (reference sequence). The CDR3 totals 16 residues. Trimming removed 4 bases from V and 7 bases from J, with 20 bases in between. Here the CDR3 reads CASSPPPGPHGEKLFF. The CDR3 region has the DNA TGTGCCAGCAGCCCGCCTCCCGGGCCCCACGGTGAAAAACTGTTTTTT.

This clonotype was recorded at least ten times. J is TRBJ2-5 and V is TRBV2; the match to TRBD1 covers 7 bases. V lost 6 bases, J lost 4 bases, and 2 bases stayed unmatched. Germline lookup yields CDR1 SNHLY and CDR2 FYNNEI. This CDR3 contains 12 residues. The CDR3, as DNA: TGTGCCAGCAGCAGACAGGGAGAGACCCAGTACTTC. Translating gives CASSRQGETQYF.

The chain has TRBV19 and TRBJ1-1; the D is unclear. CDR3 length: 15 residues. V was clipped by 5 bases and J by 2 bases, with 15 bases between them. From germline, CDR1 is LNHDA and CDR2 SQIVND (reference sequence). The CDR3 coding sequence is TGTGCCAGTAGTGGCGAGAGTTGGGCTAACACTGAAGCTTTCTTT. It yields the protein CASSGESWANTEAFF.

This clonotype was seen repeatedly, ten times or more. The chain links TRBV12-3 or TRBV12-4 to TRBJ1-5; possibly TRBD1 for D (5 bases). Between the trimmed V and J ends, which lost 3 bases and 7 bases, there was a span of 13 bases. There are 14 residues in the CDR3. CDR3 coding DNA: TGTGCCAGCAGTTTGAAAGGGGCGCGGCAGCCCCAGCATTTT. Its protein is CASSLKGARQPQHF.

The CDR3, as DNA: TGTGCCAGTAGTATCGTACTCACGTCGAGGTATGGCTACACCTTC. It translates to CASSIVLTSRYGYTF. This chain connects TRBV19 to TRBJ1-2; D is ambiguous. This CDR3 is built from 15 residues. Germline lookup yields CDR1 LNHDA and CDR2 SQIVND (reference sequence). V was clipped by 3 bases and J by 5 bases, with 16 bases between them.

This clonotype turned up a few times. The V and J genes are TRBV3-1 and TRBJ1-5; 8 bases line up with TRBD1. Germline V gene lookup returns CDR1 LGHDT and CDR2 YNNKEL (reference sequence). Losses at the gene ends were 4 bases for V and 5 bases for J; bases not matched to a gene: 4. The CDR3 runs 14 residues. The CDR3 sequence is CASSRTGIDQPQHF. CDR3 bases: TGTGCCAGCAGCCGGACAGGGATCGATCAGCCCCAGCATTTT.

The V and J genes are TRBV20-1 and TRBJ1-1; perhaps TRBD1 as D (5 bases). Trimming cost V 1 base and J 3 bases, with 12 bases left between them. Germline loops: CDR1 DFQATT, CDR2 SNEGSKA (reference sequence). The CDR3 spans 14 residues. CDR3 DNA sequence: TGCAGTGCTAGAGTAGGGGTGATAGACACTGAAGCTTTCTTT. The encoded protein is CSARVGVIDTEAFF.

This chain connects TRBV5-1 to TRBJ1-2, with D perhaps matching TRBD1 (6 bases). Between the trimmed V and J ends, which lost 9 bases and 1 base, there was a span of 22 bases. The germline V gene has CDR1 SGHRS and CDR2 YFSETQ. This CDR3 comprises 16 residues. This CDR3 is CANPSGTTTGNYGYTF. The CDR3, as DNA: TGCGCCAACCCATCCGGGACAACGACGGGTAACTATGGCTACACCTTC.

The chain combines TRBV5-1 with TRBJ1-4; no definite D call. CDR1 is SGHRS, CDR2 YFSETQ, per germline. Trimming removed 4 bases at V and 6 bases at J, with 16 bases between. This CDR3 spans 15 amino acids. The CDR3 protein is CASSQIGKGDEKLFF. In nucleotides, the CDR3 is TGCGCCAGCAGCCAAATAGGGAAAGGTGATGAAAAACTGTTTTTT.

This clonotype was seen at least ten times. V is TRBV19 and J is TRBJ1-1; no definite D call. V was shortened by 2 bases and J by 0 bases, with 7 bases between the two germline ends. The CDR3 is 14 amino acids. CDR1 is LNHDA and CDR2 is SQIVND in the germline V gene (reference sequence). For the CDR3, the DNA is TGTGCCAGTAGTATATCTGAGCTGAACACTGAAGCTTTCTTT. Translated, it gives CASSISELNTEAFF.

V is TRBV14 and J is TRBJ2-2; a possible D gene is TRBD2 (6 bases). The germline CDR1 and CDR2 sequences are SGHDN and FVKESK. Trimming took 0 bases from V and 3 from J, leaving 11 bases between them. The length of the CDR3 is 16 residues. The CDR3 sequence is CASSQDGGIHTGELFF. DNA of the CDR3: TGTGCCAGCAGCCAAGATGGCGGGATTCACACCGGGGAGCTGTTTTTT.